Listed below are T cell receptor beta chains from one sample, sequenced in a study of cytomegalovirus exposure and HLA in healthy donors. This table comes from immunoSEQ multiplex PCR, and its TCRdb copy is limited to in-frame clones, with some not included. In the table there are 160,000 or so clones, roughly four fifths of which are singletons. Input material: PBMCs. The source of these receptors is a man in his fifties in good health and CMV-seropositive. The CDR3 runs from the conserved cysteine through the conserved F or W. A D gene is named only where the DNA matches it firmly. Not every row has a clone size; where given, it reads once, few, many or a size class.

size | J | D | V | CDR3 | DNA
- | TRBJ1-2 | - | TRBV7-9 | CASSQNGQNYGYTF | TGTGCCAGCAGCCAGAACGGACAGAACTATGGCTACACCTTC
- | TRBJ1-1 | - | TRBV18 | CASSPRTDLNTEAFF | TGTGCCAGCTCACCTCGGACAGACCTGAACACTGAAGCTTTCTTT
- | TRBJ2-3 | TRBD2 | TRBV19 | CASSLGLAFRTDTQYF | TGTGCCAGTAGTTTGGGACTAGCGTTTCGCACAGATACGCAGTATTTT
once | TRBJ2-7 | - | TRBV20-1 | CSAGQDYGQYF | TGCAGTGCCGGACAGGACTACGGACAGTACTTC
once | TRBJ2-3 | TRBD2 | TRBV19 | CASTPPVGTSDLADTQYF | TGTGCCAGTACCCCGCCGGTGGGGACTAGCGATTTAGCAGATACGCAGTATTTT
- | TRBJ2-7 | TRBD1 | TRBV18 | CASSPGQGTYEQYF | TGTGCCAGCTCGCCGGGACAGGGCACCTACGAGCAGTACTTC
few | TRBJ2-7 | TRBD1 | TRBV6-5 | CASSYKTGQGAYEQYF | TGTGCCAGCAGTTATAAAACAGGGCAGGGGGCCTACGAGCAGTACTTC
once | TRBJ2-3 | - | TRBV7-6 | CASSLALTDTQYF | TGTGCCAGCAGCTTAGCTCTCACAGATACGCAGTATTTT
- | TRBJ2-7 | TRBD1 | TRBV19 | CASLGTDSYEQYF | TGTGCCAGCCTCGGGACAGACTCCTACGAGCAGTACTTC
- | TRBJ2-7 | - | TRBV5-5 | CASSSLPGESYEQYF | TGTGCCAGCAGCTCCTTGCCGGGGGAATCCTACGAGCAGTACTTC
- | TRBJ2-2 | TRBD1 | TRBV18 | CASSPTGTGGTGELFF | TGTGCCAGCTCACCAACCGGGACAGGGGGCACCGGGGAGCTGTTTTTT
once | TRBJ1-1 | - | TRBV5-4 | CASSLASLTEAFF | TGTGCCAGCAGCTTGGCTAGCCTCACTGAAGCTTTCTTT
- | TRBJ2-7 | - | TRBV4-3 | CASSQGISHTYEQYF | TGCGCCAGCAGCCAAGGTATATCGCACACCTACGAGCAGTACTTC
- | TRBJ2-5 | - | TRBV20-1 | CSARGGETQYF | TGCAGTGCTAGAGGCGGCGAGACCCAGTACTTC
- | TRBJ2-1 | TRBD2 | TRBV6-5 | CASSYSGTSYPNEQFF | TGTGCCAGCAGTTACTCCGGGACTAGTTACCCAAATGAGCAGTTCTTC
- | TRBJ2-3 | - | TRBV7-9 | CASSIFQGGTQYF | TGTGCCAGCAGCATATTTCAAGGAGGTACGCAGTATTTT
- | TRBJ1-5 | - | TRBV6-5 | CATRGGFNQPQHF | TGTGCCACCAGGGGAGGCTTCAATCAGCCCCAGCATTTT
- | TRBJ2-5 | - | TRBV29-1 | CSVTDGGGETQYF | TGCAGCGTTACTGACGGCGGTGGAGAGACCCAGTACTTC
- | TRBJ1-5 | TRBD1 | TRBV18 | CASSPNQLRDREQPQHF | TGTGCCAGCTCACCGAACCAACTGAGGGACAGGGAGCAGCCCCAGCATTTT
- | TRBJ1-2 | - | TRBV7-8 | CASSLVSAGDNYGYTF | TGTGCCAGCAGCTTAGTCTCGGCAGGGGACAACTATGGCTACACCTTC
few | TRBJ2-2 | TRBD2 | TRBV4-2 | CASSAFSGRAPGELFF | TGTGCCAGCAGCGCCTTTAGCGGGAGGGCCCCCGGGGAGCTGTTTTTT
- | TRBJ1-5 | - | TRBV27 | CASSLSSNRDNQPQHF | TGTGCCAGCAGTTTATCCTCGAACAGGGACAATCAGCCCCAGCATTTT
- | TRBJ1-5 | TRBD1 | TRBV15 | CATSSLGQGGYNQPQHF | TGTGCCACCAGCAGTCTGGGACAGGGGGGTTACAATCAGCCCCAGCATTTT
- | TRBJ1-2 | TRBD1 | TRBV19 | CASSGQGDGYTF | TGTGCCAGTAGTGGACAGGGGGATGGCTACACCTTC
- | TRBJ1-5 | - | TRBV28 | CASSWALQPQHF | TGTGCCAGCAGTTGGGCACTTCAGCCCCAGCATTTT
- | TRBJ1-5 | - | TRBV9 | CASSSEAGGNQPQHF | TGTGCCAGCAGCTCCGAGGCGGGCGGCAATCAGCCCCAGCATTTT
- | TRBJ2-5 | - | TRBV10-3 | CAISDHKETQYF | TGTGCCATCAGTGACCACAAAGAGACCCAGTACTTC
- | TRBJ2-3 | - | TRBV15 | CATSRDSAVLNRRQYF | TGTGCCACCAGCAGAGATAGCGCAGTACTGAATCGGCGGCAGTATTTT
few | TRBJ2-3 | TRBD1 | TRBV6-6 | CASSRTGDTDTQYF | TGTGCCAGCAGCCGGACAGGGGATACAGATACGCAGTATTTT
- | TRBJ2-7 | TRBD2 | TRBV7-6 | CASSLSTGRGGGEQYF | TGTGCCAGCAGCTTATCGACGGGACGGGGGGGAGGTGAGCAGTACTTC
- | TRBJ2-3 | - | TRBV7-2 | CASSLQDGLADTQYF | TGTGCCAGCAGCTTACAAGACGGGTTGGCAGATACGCAGTATTTT
- | TRBJ2-7 | - | TRBV7-7 | CASSGPWVSYEQYF | TGTGCTAGCAGCGGGCCCTGGGTTTCCTACGAGCAGTACTTC
- | TRBJ2-1 | - | TRBV6-6 | CASSYSGTRSNNEQFF | TGTGCCAGCAGTTACTCCGGGACAAGGTCGAACAATGAGCAGTTCTTC
- | TRBJ2-3 | - | TRBV5-1 | CASSLEGRLADTQYF | TGCGCCAGCAGCTTGGAGGGGAGGCTTGCAGATACGCAGTATTTT
- | TRBJ2-7 | - | TRBV5-4 | CASSREPYEQYF | TGTGCCAGCAGCCGCGAACCCTACGAGCAGTACTTC